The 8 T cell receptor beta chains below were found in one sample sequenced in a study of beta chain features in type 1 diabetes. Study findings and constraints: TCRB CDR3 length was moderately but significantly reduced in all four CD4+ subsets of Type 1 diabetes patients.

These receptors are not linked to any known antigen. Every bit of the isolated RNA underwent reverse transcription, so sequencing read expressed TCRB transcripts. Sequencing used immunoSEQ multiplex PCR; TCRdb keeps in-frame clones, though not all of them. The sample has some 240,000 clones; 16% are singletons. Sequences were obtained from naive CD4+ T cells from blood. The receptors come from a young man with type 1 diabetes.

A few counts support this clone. The CDR3 spells CSVVSGPAGVEQYF. As DNA, the CDR3 is TGCAGCGTTGTTAGCGGCCCTGCCGGGGTGGAGCAGTACTTC. V usage is TRBV29-1 and J usage is TRBJ2-7, with TRBD2 as a possible D gene (6 bases). V dropped 4 bases and J dropped 7 bases, with 20 bases sitting between them. This CDR3 region has 14 residues. Germline assignment: CDR1 SQVTM and CDR2 ANQGSEA.

In DNA, the CDR3 is TGCAGCGTTCGCGAGGGGGGCAATCAGCCCCAGCATTTT. It yields the protein CSVREGGNQPQHF. The rearrangement links TRBV29-1 to TRBJ1-5; TRBD1 might be the D (6 bases). This CDR3 has 13 amino acids. Germline-derived CDR1 and CDR2 are SQVTM and ANQGSEA. The V end was cut by 5 bases, the J end by 2 bases, with 10 bases between.

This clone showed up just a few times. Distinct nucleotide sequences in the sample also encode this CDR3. The CDR3 coding sequence is TGCAGCGTTGGTCAGGGGGCGGAGACCCAGTACTTC. This codes for CSVGQGAETQYF. This rearrangement joins TRBV29-1 to TRBJ2-5, with 8 bases identical to TRBD1. Trimming removed 4 bases from V and 5 bases from J; junction bases left unmatched: 3. The CDR3 is 12 residues long. Germline assignment: CDR1 SQVTM and CDR2 ANQGSEA.

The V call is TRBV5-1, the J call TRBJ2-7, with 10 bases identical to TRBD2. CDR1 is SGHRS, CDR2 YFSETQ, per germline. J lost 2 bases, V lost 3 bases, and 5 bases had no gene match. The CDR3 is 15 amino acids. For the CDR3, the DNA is TGCGCCAGCAGCTCAGTAGCGGGAGGAGCCTACGAGCAGTACTTC. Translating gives CASSSVAGGAYEQYF. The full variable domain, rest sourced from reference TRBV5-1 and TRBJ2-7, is KAGVTQTPRYLIKTRGQQVTLSCSPISGHRSVSWYQQTPGQGLQFLFEYFSETQRNKGNFPGRFSGRQFSNSRSEMNVSTLELGDSALYLCASSSVAGGAYEQYFGPGTRLTVT.

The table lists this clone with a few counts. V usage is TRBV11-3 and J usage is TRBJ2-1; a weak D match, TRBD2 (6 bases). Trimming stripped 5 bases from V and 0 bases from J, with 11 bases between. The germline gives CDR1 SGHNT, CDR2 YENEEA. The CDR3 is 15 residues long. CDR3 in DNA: TGTGCCAGCAGCCCAGGAGGGAGCTCCTACAATGAGCAGTTCTTC. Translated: CASSPGGSSYNEQFF.

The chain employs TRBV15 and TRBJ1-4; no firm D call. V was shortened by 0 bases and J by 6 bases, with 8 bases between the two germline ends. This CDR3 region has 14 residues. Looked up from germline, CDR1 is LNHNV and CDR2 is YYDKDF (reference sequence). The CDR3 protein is CATSRDESHEKLFF. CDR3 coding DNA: TGTGCCACCAGCAGAGACGAAAGCCATGAAAAACTGTTTTTT.

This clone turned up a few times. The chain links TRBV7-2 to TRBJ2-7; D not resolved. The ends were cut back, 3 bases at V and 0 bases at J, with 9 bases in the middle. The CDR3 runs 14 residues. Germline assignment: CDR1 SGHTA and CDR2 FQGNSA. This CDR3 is CASSFAKVSYEQYF. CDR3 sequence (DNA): TGTGCCAGCAGCTTTGCAAAGGTCTCCTACGAGCAGTACTTC.

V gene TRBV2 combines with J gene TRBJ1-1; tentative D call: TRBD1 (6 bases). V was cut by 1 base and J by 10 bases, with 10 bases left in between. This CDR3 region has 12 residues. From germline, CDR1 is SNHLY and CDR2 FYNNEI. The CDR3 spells CASSEEGVLAFF. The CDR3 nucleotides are TGTGCCAGCAGTGAAGAGGGGGTGTTAGCTTTCTTT.